This TCR beta chain appears in the sequencing data of a study of identifying expanded T cells in peripheral blood. The CDR3 has 14 amino acids. In germline, CDR1 is MDHEN, CDR2 SYDVKM. With V trimmed by 2 bases and J by 9 bases, 6 bases remained unmatched. TCRdb's copy holds only in-frame clones and misses some; the assay was immunoSEQ multiplex PCR. The table shows approximately 130,000 clones, with 75% to 90% occurring only once. This clone was seen once. The material sequenced was blood. The receptor comes from a person aged 18 to 75 in good health. The chain couples TRBV28 to TRBJ2-1, with 8 positions matching TRBD2. The CDR3 DNA follows: TGTGCCAGCAGTTTAGGCGGGAGCGGGGGTGAGCAGTTCTTC. Translated: CASSLGGSGGEQFF.